The clone carrying this T cell receptor beta chain was detected many times. The data are from a study of T cells in Graves' hyperthyroidism and ophthalmopathy. Hyperthyroidism was newly diagnosed in patients aged 18 to 65 (duration under 2 months). Diagnoses were established using clinical symptoms, serum thyroxine and TRAb, thyroid ultrasound and orbital computed tomography. Amplification of TCR beta CDR3 regions was performed using RNA transcripts as template. The HTBI primer set drove a first-round RT-PCR of the TCR CDR3. TCRdb re-called the multiplex PCR reads with MiXCR, one entry per CDR3 protein. The sample holds 250,000 to 300,000 distinct CDR3 sequences; about 13% are singletons and the top ten take approximately 7.9%. The source is a woman between 40 and 55 years old with Graves' hyperthyroidism. The sequenced material came from blood.

This CDR3 is CASSYHRGDLLDYTF. The CDR3 DNA is TGTGCCAGCAGTTACCACCGCGGGGACCTCCTTGACTACACCTTC. V gene TRBV6-5 combines with J gene TRBJ1-2; maybe TRBD1 (5 bases). The CDR3 runs to 15 residues. The V gene's germline CDR1 is MNHEY and CDR2 SVGAGI. The germline V and J ends were trimmed by 2 bases and 10 bases, with 20 bases remaining between them.